The source of this T cell receptor beta chain is a study of blood T cells in healthy people across ages. This clonotype was seen a few times. For the second PCR, which ran for about 6 to 12 cycles, a sample-barcoded 5' primer and a J-beta primer mix were used. All cDNA molecules were each tagged by a template-switch adaptor with 12 random nucleotides. TCRdb itself ran the 5' RACE reads through MiXCR, one entry per CDR3 protein. The sample contains about 800,000 distinct CDR3 sequences, 20% to 30% of which appear only once. The CDR3 has 12 amino acids. The germline gives CDR1 MNHEY, CDR2 SMNVEV (reference sequence). Germline trimming cut 8 bases from V and 4 bases from J; bases unmatched to any gene: 3. These same data were also listed under a study on T cells of mothers and their children.

The rearrangement uses TRBV27 and TRBJ1-2; TRBD1 agrees at 8 bases. The sequence derives from a boy aged 10-17 years in good health. Source material: blood. The CDR3 sequence is CASGDRFYGYTF. The CDR3 bases are TGTGCCAGCGGGGACAGGTTCTATGGCTACACCTTC.